These T cell receptor beta chains were read from a single sample in a study of T-cell memory formation after mild COVID-19. TCRdb ran MiXCR on the 5' RACE reads and lists one entry per CDR3 protein. The repertoire holds almost 550,000 distinct CDR3 sequences, with roughly 21% as singletons. Specimen: PBMCs or a T cell subset sorted from them (not recorded which). The receptors were gathered from an adult woman who had mild COVID-19 (a few samples of this study predate the infection). Cell type and time point are not known. CDR3s include the opening cysteine and the closing phenylalanine or tryptophan. The order of the fields is J gene, clone size, D gene, V gene, CDR3 DNA, CDR3 protein. A D gene is named only where the DNA matches it firmly. Clone size, where shown, is once, few, many, or a class for clones that have expanded.

TRBJ2-7,.,TRBD1,TRBV28,TGTGCCAGCAGCTCCATGTACCGGGACAGGGGCTACGAGCAGTACTTC,CASSSMYRDRGYEQYF
TRBJ2-7,.,TRBD1,TRBV18,TGTGCCAGCTCCCCGGGACAGATGCTCCACGAGCAGTACTTC,CASSPGQMLHEQYF
TRBJ1-2,few,.,TRBV3-1,TGTGCCAGCAGCTTCGACGGAGGCTATGGCTACACCTTC,CASSFDGGYGYTF
TRBJ1-2,.,TRBD1,TRBV29-1,TGCAGCGGCGGGGACAGGAGCTATGGCTACACCTTC,CSGGDRSYGYTF
TRBJ2-1,.,.,TRBV11-2,TGTGCCAGCAGCTCCTGGACTGGGGATGAGCAGTTCTTC,CASSSWTGDEQFF
TRBJ2-1,.,TRBD2,TRBV5-1,TGCGCCAGCAGCTTCTCGGGGGGAACTAATGAGCAGTTCTTC,CASSFSGGTNEQFF
TRBJ1-1,few,TRBD1,TRBV5-6,TGTGCCAGCAGATTACAGGGGACTGTAAACACTGAAGCTTTCTTT,CASRLQGTVNTEAFF
TRBJ2-1,few,TRBD1,TRBV19,TGTGCCAGTACCTCGACCGGACAGGGGGGTAATGAGCAGTTCTTC,CASTSTGQGGNEQFF
TRBJ2-7,few,TRBD1,TRBV6-2/TRBV6-3,TGTGCCAGCAGTCCCGGACAGGGTCCACGCGAGCAGTACTTC,CASSPGQGPREQYF
TRBJ2-1,few,.,TRBV7-2,TGTGCCAGCAGCTACCGGCCAGGTAACAATGAGCAGTTCTTC,CASSYRPGNNEQFF
TRBJ2-1,.,TRBD1,TRBV5-1,TGCGCCAGCCACCCCGGGACAGGGTTCGGCGATGAGCAGTTCTTC,CASHPGTGFGDEQFF
TRBJ2-1,many,TRBD1,TRBV5-5,TGTGCCAGCAGCTTCGATGGGAGACAGGGCCTGAATGAGCAGTTCTTC,CASSFDGRQGLNEQFF
TRBJ2-7,.,TRBD2,TRBV11-2,TGTGCCAGCAGCCCCCTATTACGGCGGGAGGGAGAGCAGTACTTC,CASSPLLRREGEQYF
TRBJ2-1,few,TRBD1,TRBV6-1,TGTGCCAGCAGGGGACAGGGCTACAATGAGCAGTTCTTC,CASRGQGYNEQFF
TRBJ1-2,.,.,TRBV7-8,TGTGCCAGCAGCTTAGGGGGCCGGTCGGAAATCTATGGCTACACCTTC,CASSLGGRSEIYGYTF
TRBJ1-1,few,.,TRBV3-1,TGTGCCAGCGGGTCAGGACCCGGGTACACTGAAGCTTTCTTT,CASGSGPGYTEAFF
TRBJ1-2,.,.,TRBV5-1,TGCGCCAGCAGCTTTGAGGGCCGGACATCCTCTGGCTATGGCTACACCTTC,CASSFEGRTSSGYGYTF
TRBJ2-3,few,.,TRBV12-3/TRBV12-4,TGTGCCAGCAGTCGCGGACAGGTCCCGCGGGAAGGTACGCAGTATTTT,CASSRGQVPREGTQYF
TRBJ2-2,.,.,TRBV24-1,TGTGCCACCAGTGATTCTAGCGCGAACACCGGGGAGCTGTTTTTT,CATSDSSANTGELFF
TRBJ2-1,few,.,TRBV24-1,TGTGCCACCAGTACGTTCAGGGGAAATGAGCAGTTCTTC,CATSTFRGNEQFF
TRBJ2-6,few,.,TRBV7-3,TGTGCCAGCAGCCCTCCGCCCCGCCTCTCTGGGGCCAACGTCCTGACTTTC,CASSPPPRLSGANVLTF
TRBJ1-3,.,.,TRBV12-3/TRBV12-4,TGTGCCAGCAGTTTCCGGGTGTCTGGAAACACCATATATTTT,CASSFRVSGNTIYF
TRBJ1-5,few,.,TRBV7-8,TGTGCCAGCGGGCCCGGGGGAACCAATCAGCCCCAGCATTTT,CASGPGGTNQPQHF
TRBJ2-1,few,.,TRBV23-1,TGCGCCAGCAGTCAATCGTCAGGGTCCTATGAGCAGTTCTTC,CASSQSSGSYEQFF
TRBJ2-2,few,.,TRBV14,TGTGCCAGCAGCCAATACTTAACCGGGGAGCTGTTTTTT,CASSQYLTGELFF
TRBJ2-3,.,.,TRBV3-1,TGTGCCAGCAGCCAGCGGGCTCCCTCCACAGATACGCAGTATTTT,CASSQRAPSTDTQYF
TRBJ1-5,few,TRBD1,TRBV6-2/TRBV6-3,TGTGCCAGCAGCGAAAGGACAGGGAGCAATCAGCCCCAGCATTTT,CASSERTGSNQPQHF
TRBJ2-3,.,.,TRBV10-3,TGTGCCATCAGTGAGTCGGCAACCGTAACAGATACGCAGTATTTT,CAISESATVTDTQYF
TRBJ2-1,few,TRBD1,TRBV2,TGTGCCAGCAGCGGGACAGCTTCCAATGAGCAGTTCTTC,CASSGTASNEQFF
TRBJ1-1,.,.,TRBV24-1,TGTGCCACCAGTGCCCCCTCGGGGGGGGCCGGGAACACTGAAGCTTTCTTT,CATSAPSGGAGNTEAFF
TRBJ2-7,few,TRBD1,TRBV27,TGTGCCAGCAGTATCCCAGGGGGCGCGAAAGACGAGCAGTACTTC,CASSIPGGAKDEQYF
TRBJ2-7,.,TRBD1,TRBV7-9,TGTGCCAGCAGCCCCTCCGGGGACAGCTCCTACGAGCAGTACTTC,CASSPSGDSSYEQYF
TRBJ2-7,.,.,TRBV3-1,TGTGCCAGCACCCCAGGGGGGGACAGAGTCTACGAGCAGTACTTC,CASTPGGDRVYEQYF
TRBJ2-1,few,.,TRBV4-1,TGCGCCAGCAGCCGGGTGACTCCGAGCTCCTACAATGAGCAGTTCTTC,CASSRVTPSSYNEQFF
TRBJ2-5,.,.,TRBV19,TGTGCCAGTAGTATAGGTCGCGTGGAGACCCAGTACTTC,CASSIGRVETQYF
TRBJ2-7,few,.,TRBV7-9,TGTGCCAGCAGCTCGAGAAGGGGGAGGCTCTACGAGCAGTACTTC,CASSSRRGRLYEQYF
TRBJ2-6,.,.,TRBV7-9,TGTGCTGGGGACTCAGGGCTCGGGGCCAACGTCCTGACTTTC,CAGDSGLGANVLTF
TRBJ2-7,.,.,TRBV9,TGTGCCAGCAGCGGTGAGGACCACTCCTACGAGCAGTACTTC,CASSGEDHSYEQYF
TRBJ1-2,.,.,TRBV29-1,TGCAGCGTTGATGCGTTCGGGGGGAACTATGGCTACACCTTC,CSVDAFGGNYGYTF
TRBJ2-3,few,TRBD1,TRBV5-1,TGCGCCAGCAGCGGTGGGACAGGCACAGATACGCAGTATTTT,CASSGGTGTDTQYF
TRBJ2-1,few,.,TRBV7-2,TGTGCCAGCAGCTTAAAAGCGGGGGGACAGGGTGTAGTCTCCGAGCAGTTCTTC,CASSLKAGGQGVVSEQFF
TRBJ2-7,many,TRBD1,TRBV18,TGTGCCAGCTCCTCTCTACAGGGGGCGCGATACGAGCAGTACTTC,CASSSLQGARYEQYF
TRBJ1-2,.,.,TRBV5-8,TGTGCCAGCAGCTTGGATCCAGCGGGAGGCTACACCTTC,CASSLDPAGGYTF
TRBJ2-7,.,TRBD2,TRBV10-3,TGTGCCCCCAGAGGGCTAGCGGGAAGGGCCTACGAGCAGTACTTC,CAPRGLAGRAYEQYF
TRBJ2-7,few,.,TRBV20-1,TGCAGTGCAAGGAGCTCCTACGAGCAGTACTTC,CSARSSYEQYF
TRBJ2-3,.,TRBD2,TRBV20-1,TGCAGTGCGCTACCGGGACTAGCGGGAGGCACAGATACGCAGTATTTT,CSALPGLAGGTDTQYF
TRBJ2-7,.,TRBD1,TRBV5-1,TGCGCCAGCAGCGGGGGACAGCGAAGATGGTACGATCAGTACTTC,CASSGGQRRWYDQYF